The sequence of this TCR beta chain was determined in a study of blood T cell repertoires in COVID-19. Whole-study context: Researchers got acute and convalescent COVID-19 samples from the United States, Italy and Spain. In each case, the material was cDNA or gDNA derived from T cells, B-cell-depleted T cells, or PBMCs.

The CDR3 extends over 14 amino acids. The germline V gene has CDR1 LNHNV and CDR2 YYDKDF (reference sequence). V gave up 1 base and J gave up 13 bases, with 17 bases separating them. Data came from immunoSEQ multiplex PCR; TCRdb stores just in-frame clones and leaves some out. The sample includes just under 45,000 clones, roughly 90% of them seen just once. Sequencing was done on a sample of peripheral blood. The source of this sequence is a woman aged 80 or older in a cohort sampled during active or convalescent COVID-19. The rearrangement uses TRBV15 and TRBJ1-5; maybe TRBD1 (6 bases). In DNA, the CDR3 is TGTGCCACCAGCAGAGGGTCAGGGGTGGGAAAACAGCATTTT. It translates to CATSRGSGVGKQHF.